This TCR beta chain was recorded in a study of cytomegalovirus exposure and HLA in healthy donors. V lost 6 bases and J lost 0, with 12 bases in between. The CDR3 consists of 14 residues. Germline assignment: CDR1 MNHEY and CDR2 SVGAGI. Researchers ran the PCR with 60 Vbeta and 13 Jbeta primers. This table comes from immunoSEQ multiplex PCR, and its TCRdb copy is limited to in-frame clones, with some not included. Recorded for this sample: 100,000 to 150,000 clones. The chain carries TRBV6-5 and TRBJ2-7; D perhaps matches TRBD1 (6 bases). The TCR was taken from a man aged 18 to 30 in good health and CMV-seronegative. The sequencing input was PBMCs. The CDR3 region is CASSQQGFSYEQYF. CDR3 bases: TGTGCCAGCAGCCAACAGGGCTTCTCCTACGAGCAGTACTTC.